This note documents a single TCR beta chain sequence. Its cognate antigen has yet to be identified. No much larger clone is present one base from it, and per-base qualities are unavailable. Reading from cysteine to phenylalanine, the CDR3 counts 14 amino acids. Here the CDR3 DNA is all that survives: 42 bases in frame from base 1. CDR1 and CDR2, looked up from the germline V gene (reference sequence), are WNHNN and SYGVQD. V is pared back by 0 bases and J by 8 bases, with 10 bases lying between the germline termini. These data come from a study of OX40 agonist ivuxolimab in advanced cancers. Turning to the overall study: Ivuxolimab, which targeted the costimulatory receptor OX40 (CD134), was an agonistic, fully human IgG2 monoclonal antibody. Intravenous ivuxolimab was administered to patients every 2 weeks at six dose levels: 0.01, 0.1, 0.3, 1.5, 3 and 10 mg/kg. Among the approximately 54 dose-escalation patients, around 19 had hepatocellular carcinoma, roughly 15 melanoma, 9 renal cell carcinoma and 9 head and neck cancer. Peripheral TCRbeta sequencing aimed to test whether ivuxolimab altered TCR sequence diversity and caused clonal T-cell expansion. The paper describes the monotherapy dose-escalation part (N ≈ 52 patients) of the phase I trial of ivuxolimab. Partial responses occurred in three dose-escalation patients, of whom one had hepatocellular carcinoma and two had cutaneous melanoma. Patients were allowed to have had prior anti-PD-1, anti-PD-L1 or anti-CTLA-4 therapy, and 40% of the dose-escalation patients had previously received checkpoint inhibitors. In the dose-escalation cohort, over 65% of patients were male, and the mean age was about 55 years, with a range of 23 to 79. The paper's findings and limits, for the study overall: The antigen specificity of the clonally expanded peripheral T cells was not determined. On average, CD8+ T cells showed more expanded clones than CD4+ T cells after ivuxolimab. At doses from 0.1 to 3.0 mg/kg, clonal expansion was seen in both CD4+ and CD8+ blood T cells between baseline and week 6. Low levels of normalized T-cell clonal expansion were also shown by some nonresponding patients. In the 0.1-3.0 mg/kg groups, partial responders had among the lowest normalized peripheral clonal expansion, particularly in CD8+ T cells.

The trial excluded patients who had a history of autoimmune disease or who were on systemic immunosuppression. Peripheral blood for TCR sequencing was drawn from every dose cohort at baseline, at cycle 4 day 1 and at cycle 7 day 1. The samples were taken from a phase I, first-in-human, multicenter, open-label dose-escalation trial of ivuxolimab. Adults with locally advanced or metastatic melanoma, renal cell carcinoma, hepatocellular carcinoma or head and neck squamous cell carcinoma were enrolled in the trial. Before TCR sequencing, CD4+ T cells and CD8+ T cells from peripheral blood were sorted into separate populations. Genomic DNA was isolated from the sorted cells so that the TCRbeta CDR3 region could be sequenced. The immunoSEQ Assay was used for sequencing of TCRbeta CDR3 regions. TCRdb retrieved this table from immuneACCESS and kept in-frame rearrangements only. Not all clones are present; in checked studies, unresolved V genes account for under half, and no reason is known for the remainder. This sample has around 72,000 clones in its table, and around 90% of those were observed once. Clones ranked in the top ten supply less than 3% of the sample.

In this chain, TRBV10-1 is recombined with TRBJ2-2; the D gene is unclear. The sequencing used CD4+ or CD8+ T cells sorted from blood, collected in a trial of the OX40 agonist ivuxolimab. The clonotype comes from an adult with an advanced solid tumor such as melanoma, head and neck, liver or kidney cancer. The CDR3 corresponds to CASSESPVAGELFF. At the DNA level, the sequence is TGCGCCAGCAGTGAGTCGCCTGTTGCTGGGGAGCTGTTTTTT.